Listed here are 27 T cell receptor beta chains from one sample, sequenced in a study of shared clonotypes between healthy human individuals. TCRdb's copy holds only in-frame clones and misses some; the assay was immunoSEQ multiplex PCR. The sample shows 2 million to 2.5 million clones, 95% of them seen only once. The sample was naive CD4+ T cells sorted from blood. Subset specified: CD45RA+ positively selected. The receptors derive from a man aged 18 to 29 in good health.

The chain uses TRBV5-1 and TRBJ1-2; D is possibly TRBD1 (5 bases). The CDR3 is 16 residues long. V was trimmed by 4 bases and J by 6 bases, leaving 22 bases between them. Germline CDR1 SGHRS, CDR2 YFSETQ. The CDR3 spells CASSAGHQGGADGYTF. CDR3 nucleotides: TGCGCCAGCAGCGCAGGACACCAGGGTGGGGCTGATGGCTACACCTTC.

The chain joins TRBV7-8 to TRBJ2-2; maybe TRBD2 (6 bases). This CDR3 contains 18 residues. Germline V gene lookup returns CDR1 SGHVS and CDR2 FQNEAQ. V was shortened by 0 bases and J by 7 bases, with 21 bases between the two germline ends. In DNA, the CDR3 is TGTGCCAGCAGCTTAGCTTACCGGGACCTCCGGGGGATCGGGGAGCTGTTTTTT. It specifies CASSLAYRDLRGIGELFF.

The chain has TRBV7-2 and TRBJ1-1; maybe TRBD1 (6 bases). The CDR3 is 14 amino acids. Trimming pared 4 bases from V and 5 bases from J, leaving 14 bases between. CDR1 is SGHTA, CDR2 FQGNSA, per germline. Here the CDR3 reads CASSSRGGGTEAFF. The CDR3 DNA follows: TGTGCCAGCAGCTCCCGGGGGGGCGGAACTGAAGCTTTCTTT. Full variable domain (rest looked up from reference TRBV7-2 and TRBJ1-1): GAGVSQSPSNKVTEKGKDVELRCDPISGHTALYWYRQSLGQGLEFLIYFQGNSAPDKSGLPSDRFSAERTGGSVSTLTIQRTQQEDSAVYLCASSSRGGGTEAFFGQGTRLTVV.

This clone was counted once. The chain employs TRBV19 and TRBJ2-5; D could derive from TRBD1 or TRBD2 (5 bases each). Trimming cost V 3 bases and J 2 bases, with 13 bases left between them. The CDR3 runs to 15 residues. Per germline, CDR1 LNHDA and CDR2 SQIVND (reference sequence). The CDR3 DNA reads as TGTGCCAGTAGTATGACCGGGACGGCTCAAGAGACCCAGTACTTC. Protein: CASSMTGTAQETQYF. Full variable domain (outside the CDR3, taken from reference TRBV19 and TRBJ2-5): DGGITQSPKYLFRKEGQNVTLSCEQNLNHDAMYWYRQDPGQGLRLIYYSQIVNDFQKGDIAEGYSVSREKKESFPLTVTSAQKNPTAFYLCASSMTGTAQETQYFGPGTRLLVL.

Details on this clone: This sample includes further DNA sequences coding for the same CDR3. This chain connects TRBV30 to TRBJ1-5; TRBD1 matches 8 bases. This CDR3 contains 14 residues. CDR1 and CDR2 from the germline V gene are GTSNPN and SVGIG (reference sequence). Trimming took 2 bases from V and 6 from J; bases not matched to a gene: 6. The CDR3 sequence is CAWSSDRGGQPQHF. CDR3 bases: TGTGCCTGGAGTTCTGACAGGGGCGGTCAGCCCCAGCATTTT. Together with reference TRBV30 and TRBJ1-5, the CDR3 gives the full variable domain: SQTIHQWPATLVQPVGSPLSLECTVEGTSNPNLYWYRQAAGRGLQLLFYSVGIGQISSEVPQNLSASRPQDRQFILSSKKLLLSDSGFYLCAWSSDRGGQPQHFGDGTRLSIL.

The chain combines TRBV28 with TRBJ2-7; D gene uncertain. Germline-derived CDR1 and CDR2 are MDHEN and SYDVKM. V shed 1 base and J shed 0 bases, with 7 bases lying between them. CDR3 size: 14 residues. CDR3 loop: CASSLSGTSYEQYF. The CDR3 DNA reads TGTGCCAGCAGTTTATCGGGCACCTCCTACGAGCAGTACTTC.

J is TRBJ1-1 and V is TRBV19; a weak D match, TRBD1 (6 bases). V was cut by 3 bases and J by 3 bases, with 8 bases left in between. This CDR3 is 13 amino acids long. The V gene's germline CDR1 is LNHDA and CDR2 SQIVND (reference sequence). Written as DNA, the CDR3 is TGTGCCAGTAGTATCAAGGGGGACACTGAAGCTTTCTTT. Protein sequence: CASSIKGDTEAFF.

This clone was recorded only once. The chain is built from TRBV9 and TRBJ2-3, with no clear D. Per germline, CDR1 SGDLS and CDR2 YYNGEE. This CDR3 comprises 14 residues. V lost 4 bases and J 0 bases, leaving 9 bases between the germline ends. The CDR3 here is CASSPFTSTDTQYF. The CDR3 nucleotides read TGTGCCAGCAGCCCGTTTACTAGCACAGATACGCAGTATTTT. The variable domain in full, completed from reference TRBV9 and TRBJ2-3, reads DSGVTQTPKHLITATGQRVTLRCSPRSGDLSVYWYQQSLDQGLQFLIQYYNGEERAKGNILERFSAQQFPDLHSELNLSSLELGDSALYFCASSPFTSTDTQYFGPGTRLTVL.

The CDR3 DNA sequence: TGTGCCAGCAGTGAAGCCAGGCCAGCGTACCAAGAGACCCAGTACTTC. It encodes CASSEARPAYQETQYF. The J gene is TRBJ2-5, the V gene TRBV2, with no clear D. V was pared by 0 bases and J by 0 bases, with 11 bases between. Germline V gene data show CDR1 as SNHLY and CDR2 as FYNNEI. The CDR3 totals 16 residues.

The chain is built from TRBV5-1 and TRBJ2-7, with D unresolved. CDR1 is SGHRS, CDR2 YFSETQ, per germline. V shed 0 bases and J shed 3 bases, with 13 bases lying between them. The CDR3 runs to 15 residues. In DNA form, the CDR3 reads TGCGCCAGCAGCTTGGCCCCTGACACCAGCTACGAGCAGTACTTC. It is translated as CASSLAPDTSYEQYF.

The chain couples TRBV5-6 to TRBJ2-1, with 9 bases aligning to TRBD2. The germline CDR1 and CDR2 sequences are SGHDT and YYEEEE. V shed 0 bases and J 0 bases; nucleotides not matched to a gene: 7. The CDR3 is 18 residues long. The CDR3 region is CASSLAVLAGSSYNEQFF. The CDR3 DNA reads TGTGCCAGCAGCTTGGCAGTCCTAGCGGGGAGCTCCTACAATGAGCAGTTCTTC. Variable domain in full (rest from reference TRBV5-6 and TRBJ2-1): DAGVTQSPTHLIKTRGQQVTLRCSPKSGHDTVSWYQQALGQGPQFIFQYYEEEERQRGNFPDRFSGHQFPNYSSELNVNALLLGDSALYLCASSLAVLAGSSYNEQFFGPGTRLTVL.

The genes are TRBV7-2 and TRBJ1-2; no definite D call. The CDR3 contains 17 residues. Germline CDR1 is SGHTA and CDR2 is FQGNSA. The V gene lost 2 bases and the J gene lost 8 bases, with 24 bases spanning the gap. CDR3 coding DNA: TGTGCCAGCAGCTTATTTTTGCTGGGAGTATCCCGCGGGGGCTACACCTTC. This codes for CASSLFLLGVSRGGYTF.

This clone was counted a few times. In the same sample, other DNA sequences code for this CDR3. The chain combines TRBV5-1 with TRBJ1-1, with 7 bases lining up with TRBD1. The CDR3 contains 14 residues. The J segment lost 2 bases and the V segment lost 3 bases, leaving 4 bases of the junction unmatched. Germline CDR1 SGHRS, CDR2 YFSETQ. The DNA for the CDR3 is TGCGCCAGCAGCTCGGGACAGTCAAACACTGAAGCTTTCTTT. Residues: CASSSGQSNTEAFF.

Only one count was recorded for this clone. The chain links TRBV19 to TRBJ1-6; D is undetermined. CDR1 is LNHDA, CDR2 SQIVND, per germline (reference sequence). The CDR3 is made up of 16 amino acids. The V gene lost 7 bases and the J gene lost 7 bases, with 20 bases spanning the gap. CDR3 sequence reads: CASIDPQIPGNSPLHF. DNA for the CDR3: TGTGCCAGTATTGATCCACAGATCCCGGGGAATTCACCCCTCCACTTT.

This rearrangement joins TRBV29-1 to TRBJ2-7; tentative D call: TRBD1 (5 bases). The CDR3 totals 13 residues. Germline V CDR1 and CDR2: SQVTM, ANQGSEA. V lost 1 base to trimming and J lost 6 bases, with 13 bases between them. The CDR3 reads CSVEAPPRGEQYF. In DNA, the CDR3 is TGCAGCGTTGAAGCCCCCCCAAGGGGCGAGCAGTACTTC.

The chain is built from TRBV6-6 and TRBJ2-1; perhaps D is TRBD1 or TRBD2 (5 bases each). The V gene's germline CDR1 is MNHNY and CDR2 SVGAGI (reference sequence). The CDR3 length is 14 residues. The V end was cut by 4 bases, the J end by 7 bases, with 14 bases between. The CDR3 spells CASSSRRELNEQFF. The CDR3 DNA sequence: TGTGCCAGCAGTTCCCGCAGGGAGTTGAATGAGCAGTTCTTC.

The CDR3 region has the DNA TGTGCCAGCAGTGCGAAGACAGGGGGCACGAACACCGGGGAGCTGTTTTTT. Amino acid sequence: CASSAKTGGTNTGELFF. The chain combines TRBV6-4 with TRBJ2-2; the match to TRBD1 covers 10 bases. V lost 4 bases and J lost 0; bases outside the gene matches: 5. The V gene's germline CDR1 is MRHNA and CDR2 SNTAGT. This CDR3 has 17 residues.

The sample holds a few counts of this clone. J is TRBJ1-6 and V is TRBV6-5; D unclear. V was shortened by 0 bases and J by 7 bases, with 7 bases between the two germline ends. Looked up from germline, CDR1 is MNHEY and CDR2 is SVGAGI. The CDR3 totals 14 residues. CDR3 nucleotide sequence: TGTGCCAGCAGTTACTCCTCCCGGAATTCACCCCTCCACTTT. This gives the protein CASSYSSRNSPLHF.

The genes are TRBV6-5 and TRBJ2-7, with TRBD2 matching 8 bases. Germline-derived CDR1 and CDR2 are MNHEY and SVGAGI. With V trimmed by 2 bases and J by 5 bases, 5 bases remained unmatched. The CDR3 runs 14 residues. CDR3 amino acids: CASSYVGGVNEQYF. The CDR3, as DNA: TGTGCCAGCAGTTACGTCGGGGGGGTGAACGAGCAGTACTTC.

This chain uses TRBV7-9 with TRBJ1-1; D gene ambiguous. The CDR3 is 16 amino acids. V dropped 1 base and J dropped 0 bases, with 12 bases sitting between them. Per germline, CDR1 SEHNR and CDR2 FQNEAQ (reference sequence). CDR3 coding DNA: TGTGCCAGCAGCTTAGGGATGGACCGAATGAACACTGAAGCTTTCTTT. Translating gives CASSLGMDRMNTEAFF. The complete variable domain, with remaining parts taken from reference TRBV7-9 and TRBJ1-1, reads DTGVSQNPRHKITKRGQNVTFRCDPISEHNRLYWYRQTLGQGPEFLTYFQNEAQLEKSRLLSDRFSAERPKGSFSTLEIQRTEQGDSAMYLCASSLGMDRMNTEAFFGQGTRLTVV.

J is TRBJ1-5 and V is TRBV7-8; D might be TRBD1 (6 bases). Per germline, CDR1 SGHVS and CDR2 FQNEAQ. CDR3 length: 16 amino acids. The ends were cut back, 2 bases at V and 5 bases at J, with 16 bases in the middle. For the CDR3, the DNA is TGTGCCAGCAGCTTACTAGGCGGGACACCGGATCAGCCCCAGCATTTT. Protein: CASSLLGGTPDQPQHF.

Only one count was recorded for this clone. The CDR3: CASTDSGVQETQYF. CDR3 sequence (DNA): TGTGCCAGTACCGACAGCGGAGTGCAGGAGACCCAGTACTTC. V is TRBV19 and J is TRBJ2-5; D is perhaps TRBD1 or TRBD2 (5 bases each). Per germline, CDR1 LNHDA and CDR2 SQIVND (reference sequence). The germline V and J ends were trimmed by 7 bases and 5 bases, with 17 bases remaining between them. This CDR3 has 14 amino acids.

The V and J genes are TRBV7-8 and TRBJ1-1, with D unclear. With 0 bases removed from V and 4 bases from J, the gap between germline ends came to 6 bases. The CDR3 loop spans 13 amino acids. Germline loops: CDR1 SGHVS, CDR2 FQNEAQ. CDR3 residues: CASSLALGTEAFF. The DNA of the CDR3 is TGTGCCAGCAGCTTAGCTTTGGGCACTGAAGCTTTCTTT.

About this clone: The sample has other DNA sequences that encode this CDR3 too. The genes are TRBV9 and TRBJ2-1; D perhaps matches TRBD1 (6 bases). V dropped 3 bases and J dropped 4 bases, with 8 bases sitting between them. The germline V gene has CDR1 SGDLS and CDR2 YYNGEE. The CDR3 runs 13 residues. The CDR3 reads CASSGTGYNEQFF. Written as DNA, the CDR3 is TGTGCCAGCAGCGGAACAGGGTACAATGAGCAGTTCTTC.

The rearrangement uses TRBV6-1 and TRBJ2-3; 10 nucleotides line up with TRBD1. Germline V CDR1 and CDR2: MNHNS, SASEGT. Trimming cost V 4 bases and J 5 bases; bases outside gene matches: 3. This CDR3 spans 14 amino acids. DNA for the CDR3: TGTGCCAGCAGTGTGACAGGGGGCATAGATACGCAGTATTTT. This sequence encodes CASSVTGGIDTQYF.

The CDR3 here is CASSYSRLAGVYEQYF. CDR3 in DNA: TGTGCCAGCAGTTACTCGAGACTAGCGGGAGTGTACGAGCAGTACTTC. The rearrangement joins TRBV6-5 to TRBJ2-7; 12 positions agree with TRBD2. V trimming: 0 bases; J trimming: 4 bases; junction bases outside the gene matches: 4. Germline V CDR1 and CDR2: MNHEY, SVGAGI. This CDR3 comprises 16 residues.

The chain couples TRBV2 to TRBJ2-2; no reliable D call. CDR3 length: 13 residues. Trimming took 6 bases from V and 6 from J, leaving 11 bases between them. Looked up from germline, CDR1 is SNHLY and CDR2 is FYNNEI. CDR3 in amino acids: CASSLVRAGELFF. For the CDR3, the DNA is TGTGCCAGCAGCCTGGTACGCGCCGGGGAGCTGTTTTTT.